This T cell receptor beta chain was documented in a study of beta chain features in type 1 diabetes (dated by TCRdb to the late 2010s). Some background on the complete study: Mean age, gender distribution, total cell number and subset yield were not different between patients and healthy donors. A total of around 110,000,000 sorted cells were examined across all samples, and a strong correlation was observed between cell number per subset and RNA yield. In the study, TCRB repertoires of sorted circulating CD4+ T cell subsets from recently diagnosed type 1 diabetes patients were compared with those of matched healthy donors. Whereas all 30 or so donors provided naive and central memory subsets, regulatory and stem cell-like memory subsets were isolated from just 8 patients and about 8 healthy donors. Study-wide findings and limitations: Shorter templates might have been favored by PCR, but patient and control samples were amplified and corrected together, so both groups would have been affected equally by any skew. A moderate but significant shortening of TCRB CDR3 length was observed in type 1 diabetes patients in all four CD4+ subsets. Because the HLA sub-analyses included only small numbers of individuals, any influence of HLA type on TCRB rearrangement was left unresolved. At VDJ recombination sites, type 1 diabetes patients had fewer insertions and more deleted nucleotides, which implies abnormalities in thymic rearrangement. The naive, central memory and regulatory TCRB repertoires appeared to resemble one another more closely among patients than among healthy donors. Because cDNA was sequenced instead of genomic DNA, activated cells with high expression could be over-represented, although the groups did not differ in activation or CD3 levels.

A remark on this clone: No cognate antigen has been identified for it. Qualities for individual bases were not recorded, and no much larger clone is one base off.

From each donor, a single peripheral blood sample of around 120 mL on average was drawn into heparinised tubes. A BD FACSAria II was used to sort naive, central memory, regulatory and stem cell-like memory CD4+ T cells with a panel that included CD45RO, CCR7, CD25, CD127, CD95 and CD27. Purity was above 95% for every sorted population. PBMCs were separated immediately by Lymphoprep density gradient centrifugation and were stained directly, without being cultured. So that batch effects would be minimized, each experiment stained and sorted samples in pairs, pairing one healthy donor with one patient. At the junction V is shortened by 7 bases and J by 3 bases, with 13 bases in between. From the cysteine through the phenylalanine, the CDR3 covers 15 amino acids. The kept DNA is CDR3 alone, 45 bases in frame from the first base. The germline V gene (reference sequence) specifies SEHNR as CDR1 and FQNEAQ as CDR2.

The entire amount of isolated RNA was reverse transcribed using the High Capacity cDNA Reverse Transcription Kit, so the sequenced TCRB transcripts were expressed ones. Deep immunoSEQ sequencing was performed on naive, central memory and regulatory T cell samples, with an average of about 3.57 million total reads per sample. Sorted cells were lysed in RLT buffer, and RNA was extracted using DNase-treated RNeasy Micro or Mini kits according to cell number. To prevent cross-contamination, each cell subset was processed individually, whereas patient and healthy donor samples were processed jointly. The immunoSEQ multiplex PCR was used to amplify TCRB sequences from cDNA, generating 87-bp fragments that spanned the CDR3 region. Sequencing of the amplicons was performed on the Illumina HiSeq platform. The study's own analysis went as follows. PCR bias was computationally corrected using synthetic template baselines, reads within Hamming distance 2 were collapsed, and singletons that could not be merged were discarded. Reads were aligned to IMGT to assign V, D and J genes, CDR3 length, and insertions or deletions at six rearrangement sites. Clonotype counts were normalized to sorted cell number within each subset before computing true diversity and Gini coefficients with the tcR R package. Repertoire sharing was quantified using the overlap coefficient calculated on TCRB nucleotide sequences. Out-of-frame TCRB sequences from naive cells were analyzed to stand in for the pre-selection repertoire. TCRdb stores this immuneACCESS table with in-frame sequences only. Part of the clones is absent; in the studies checked, under half of the shortfall reflects unresolved V genes, and no reason is known for the rest. V, J and clone size reflect that table, while D and trimming were determined from the DNA. This sample lists about 700,000 clones; 13% were detected once. Approximately 0.022% of the sample is in the top ten clones.

In this chain, TRBV7-9 is recombined with TRBJ1-6; the D gene identity is not certain. The specimen was naive CD4+ T cells from blood. The cell subset or site tag for this specimen amounts to: true naive CD4+ T cells. This clonotype originated in a man between 18 and 29 years old with type 1 diabetes. The CDR3 region has the sequence CASNGPADYNSPLHF. The sequenced DNA: TGTGCCAGCAATGGGCCCGCCGACTATAATTCACCCCTCCACTTT.